A selection of T cell receptor beta chains follows, all from one sample in a study of CD8 T cells in ankylosing spondylitis. TCRdb processed the 5' RACE reads anew with MiXCR; each CDR3 protein has one entry. The data hold more than 150,000 distinct CDR3 sequences, with roughly 18% observed a single time. Source material: blood, either unsorted or a sorted T cell fraction (not recorded which). The receptors derive from a male donor between 5 and 29 years old with ankylosing spondylitis or in good health (not recorded which). Each CDR3 is given with its conserved first and last residue. D genes are given only for firm matches. Clone size is given for some rows only: seen once, a few or many times, or a class if the clone is expanded.

>many|TRBJ2-2|TRBV6-1|-
CASSDRGLRTGELFF
TGTGCCAGCAGTGACAGGGGCCTGCGGACCGGGGAGCTGTTTTTT
>-|TRBJ2-7|TRBV28|TRBD1
CASSLVLGQGALEQYF
TGTGCCAGCAGTTTGGTCTTAGGACAGGGGGCGCTGGAGCAGTACTTC
>many|TRBJ1-2|TRBV20-1|TRBD1
CSASQGGLYGYTF
TGCAGTGCTAGCCAGGGGGGCCTCTATGGCTACACCTTC
>many|TRBJ1-2|TRBV19|-
CASSLQGDSISNYGYTF
TGTGCCAGCAGTCTTCAAGGAGACAGTATTTCTAACTATGGCTACACCTTC
>-|TRBJ2-4|TRBV12-3/TRBV12-4|TRBD1
CASTSELRTGENIQYF
TGTGCCAGCACTTCTGAATTGAGGACAGGGGAAAACATTCAGTACTTC
>-|TRBJ2-3|TRBV5-4|-
CASRREVITDTQYF
TGTGCCAGCAGGAGGGAAGTGATCACAGATACGCAGTATTTT
>few|TRBJ1-3|TRBV15|-
CATSRATSGNTIYF
TGTGCCACCAGCAGAGCGACATCTGGAAACACCATATATTTT
>many|TRBJ1-5|TRBV12-3/TRBV12-4|TRBD1
CASSLVPGQGIFQPQHF
TGTGCCAGCAGCCTAGTACCGGGACAGGGGATATTTCAGCCCCAGCATTTT
>-|TRBJ2-2|TRBV27|-
CASSPTRSTGELFF
TGTGCCAGCAGTCCCACCAGATCCACCGGGGAGCTGTTTTTT
>many|TRBJ2-5|TRBV5-1|-
CASSLLTAQETQYF
TGCGCCAGCAGCTTGCTCACAGCACAAGAGACCCAGTACTTC
>many|TRBJ2-3|TRBV7-2|-
CASSFWERITDTQYF
TGTGCCAGCAGCTTCTGGGAACGGATCACAGATACGCAGTATTTT
>many|TRBJ1-2|TRBV5-1|-
CASSQLQGNYGYTF
TGCGCCAGCAGCCAGCTACAGGGTAACTATGGCTACACCTTC
>many|TRBJ2-3|TRBV11-3|-
CASRYRETGTDTQYF
TGTGCCAGCAGGTATAGGGAGACGGGCACAGATACGCAGTATTTT
>many|TRBJ2-1|TRBV2|TRBD2
CASEETGTRAEQFF
TGTGCCAGCGAGGAGACCGGGACTAGAGCTGAGCAGTTCTTC
>many|TRBJ2-5|TRBV20-1|-
CSAPQGRFQETQYF
TGCAGTGCTCCCCAGGGGCGGTTCCAAGAGACCCAGTACTTC
>few|TRBJ2-7|TRBV3-1|-
CASSPDPASTYEQYF
TGTGCCAGCAGCCCCGACCCTGCCTCTACCTACGAGCAGTACTTC
>-|TRBJ2-5|TRBV29-1|TRBD1
CSVVLTGLETQYF
TGCAGCGTTGTCCTGACAGGGTTGGAGACCCAGTACTTC
>few|TRBJ1-2|TRBV4-1|-
CASSRTSGYGYTF
TGCGCCAGCAGCCGGACCTCGGGCTATGGCTACACCTTC
>-|TRBJ2-1|TRBV29-1|TRBD1
CSAEGAYMNNEQFF
TGCAGCGCCGAGGGGGCCTACATGAACAATGAGCAGTTCTTC